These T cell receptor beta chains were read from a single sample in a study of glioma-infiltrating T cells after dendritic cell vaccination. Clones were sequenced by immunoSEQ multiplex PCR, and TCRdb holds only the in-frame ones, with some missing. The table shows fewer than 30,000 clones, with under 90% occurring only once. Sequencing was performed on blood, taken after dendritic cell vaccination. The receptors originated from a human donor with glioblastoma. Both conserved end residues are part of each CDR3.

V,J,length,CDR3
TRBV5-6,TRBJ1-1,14,CASRRGPSGDEAFF
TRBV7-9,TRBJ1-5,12,CASSIGSQPQHF
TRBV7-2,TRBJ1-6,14,CASSLRGVNSPLHF
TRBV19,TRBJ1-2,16,CASSSETSGLYYGYTF
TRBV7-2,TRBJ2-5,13,CASSRGGQETQYF
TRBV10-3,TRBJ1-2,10,CAISHYGYTF
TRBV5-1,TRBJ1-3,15,CASSEGQASGNTIYF
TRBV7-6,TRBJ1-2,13,CASSSDRTYGYTF
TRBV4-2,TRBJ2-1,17,CASSQDHPGGPANEQFF
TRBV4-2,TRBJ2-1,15,CASSPRDRGSNEQFF
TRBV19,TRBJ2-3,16,CASSIAAGGPPDTQYF